The rows below give T cell receptor beta chains drawn from one sample of a study of blood T cells in healthy people across ages. Each CDR3 protein gets one entry after TCRdb re-called the 5' RACE reads with MiXCR. This table holds some 940,000 distinct CDR3 sequences, 25% to 35% found once. Another study also made use of these data, one on T cells of mothers and their children.

Source material: blood. Receptors were obtained from a middle-aged woman in good health. The CDR3 runs from the conserved cysteine through the conserved F or W. The D gene is left open where the match is weak. A row's size may be missing; if present it is once, few, many or a size class.

cdr3_nt	cdr3_aa	v_call	j_call	clone_size	d_call
TGTGCCAGCAGCTTGACTAGAGTCTTGGTAGAGACCCAGTACTTC	CASSLTRVLVETQYF	TRBV3-1	TRBJ2-5	many	NA
TGTGCCAGCGGATACATAGCGGGGGGCCCCTACGAGCAGTACTTC	CASGYIAGGPYEQYF	TRBV28	TRBJ2-7	once	TRBD2
TGCAGCGCCGTCAGGGAAAACACTGAAGCTTTCTTT	CSAVRENTEAFF	TRBV29-1	TRBJ1-1	few	NA
TGCGCCAGCAGAGCCGGGACAGGAAGCTACGAGCAGTACTTC	CASRAGTGSYEQYF	TRBV5-1	TRBJ2-7	many	TRBD1
TGTGCCAGCAGGCCGGGACAGACCTATGGCTACACCTTC	CASRPGQTYGYTF	TRBV6-6	TRBJ1-2	many	TRBD1
TGTGCCAGCAGTACGGGGACCGACTACAATGAGCAGTTCTTC	CASSTGTDYNEQFF	TRBV27	TRBJ2-1	NA	NA
TGTGCCATCAGTGAGGGTTCCAACACAGATACGCAGTATTTT	CAISEGSNTDTQYF	TRBV10-3	TRBJ2-3	few	NA
TGTGCCAGCAGTTGGGCGGGGAACAAAGAGACCCAGTACTTC	CASSWAGNKETQYF	TRBV12-3/TRBV12-4	TRBJ2-5	once	NA
TGTGCCAGCGGGGAATCGGCGGTCTCCTACAATGAGCAGTACTTC	CASGESAVSYNEQYF	TRBV25-1	TRBJ2-7	NA	NA
TGTGCCAGCAGCTTCCCCAAAAACATTCAGTACTTC	CASSFPKNIQYF	TRBV7-2	TRBJ2-4	many	NA
TGCAGTGCTAGGCCTGGTGGGAGTGTTGAAGCTTTCTTT	CSARPGGSVEAFF	TRBV20-1	TRBJ1-1	NA	NA
TGTGCCAGCAGGATACAGGGTGGGAGCAATCAGCCCCAGCATTTT	CASRIQGGSNQPQHF	TRBV28	TRBJ1-5	few	NA
TGTGCCAGCACGCGGGACAATGAGCAGTTCTTC	CASTRDNEQFF	TRBV12-3/TRBV12-4	TRBJ2-1	few	NA
TGTGCCACCAGCAGAGATAGGCCAGCCCAAGAGACCCAGTACTTC	CATSRDRPAQETQYF	TRBV15	TRBJ2-5	many	NA
TGTGCCAGCTCCGAAATGACAGGGGACTCCTACGAGCAGTACTTC	CASSEMTGDSYEQYF	TRBV18	TRBJ2-7	NA	TRBD1
TGTGCCAGCAGCGGGACCGTCTCATATGGCTACACCTTC	CASSGTVSYGYTF	TRBV6-5	TRBJ1-2	NA	NA
TGTGCCAGCAGCGTATTAGCGCGGGATACGCAGTATTTT	CASSVLARDTQYF	TRBV9	TRBJ2-3	NA	NA
TGTGCCACCAGCAGAGATTGGAGGGAGACCCAGTACTTC	CATSRDWRETQYF	TRBV15	TRBJ2-5	NA	NA
TGCGCCAGCAGCTTGGCGGCAGGGGCCTTAGGTGAAGCTTTCTTT	CASSLAAGALGEAFF	TRBV5-1	TRBJ1-1	few	NA
TGTGCCAGTTTCGCAGAGACAGGCCCTAACTATGGCTACACCTTC	CASFAETGPNYGYTF	TRBV7-9	TRBJ1-2	few	NA
TGTGCCAGCAGGGGGACTCCCAGAGGCGGGGAGCTGTTTTTT	CASRGTPRGGELFF	TRBV12-3/TRBV12-4	TRBJ2-2	few	NA
TGTGCCAGCAGCTTTTGTTTAAGGATCTATGGCTACACCTTC	CASSFCLRIYGYTF	TRBV7-2	TRBJ1-2	NA	NA
TGTGCCAGCAGCGTAGCCCCTAGCTCCTACAATGAGCAGTTCTTC	CASSVAPSSYNEQFF	TRBV9	TRBJ2-1	few	NA
TGCAGTGCTAGAGATTTGGGGGGGCCATCCTACTACGAGCAGTACTTC	CSARDLGGPSYYEQYF	TRBV20-1	TRBJ2-7	many	NA
TGCGCCAGCAGCCAAGTATACTCGAACACTGAAGCTTTCTTT	CASSQVYSNTEAFF	TRBV4-1	TRBJ1-1	NA	NA
TGCAGTGCTAGCGAGGGCAGGTGGGATTCAGATACGCAGTATTTT	CSASEGRWDSDTQYF	TRBV20-1	TRBJ2-3	NA	NA
TGTGCCAGCAGTTTTCAGTCCTCAAGTCCACCCCTCCACTTT	CASSFQSSSPPLHF	TRBV12-3/TRBV12-4	TRBJ1-6	NA	NA
TGTGCCAGCAGTTCGGACAGGGGGCGTTCAGATACGCAGTATTTT	CASSSDRGRSDTQYF	TRBV28	TRBJ2-3	few	TRBD1
TGTGCCAGCAGCCAAGATTATGGATTTCTCCATGGCTACACCTTC	CASSQDYGFLHGYTF	TRBV14	TRBJ1-2	NA	NA
TGTGCCAGCGGCCCCGAGGCAGAGGGTGCCAAAAACATTCAGTACTTC	CASGPEAEGAKNIQYF	TRBV3-1	TRBJ2-4	NA	NA
TGCAGTGCCCAGCCCCAGGGGAGAGGGGTAGACGAGCAGTACTTC	CSAQPQGRGVDEQYF	TRBV20-1	TRBJ2-7	many	NA
TGTGCCAGCAGCCCTAGCGGGGAAATTCAATCTGAGCAGTTCTTC	CASSPSGEIQSEQFF	TRBV7-9	TRBJ2-1	NA	TRBD2
TGTGCCAGCTCACCACCGGCCAGGGGGGAGACCCAGTACTTC	CASSPPARGETQYF	TRBV18	TRBJ2-5	many	TRBD1
TGCAGTGCTACTCCGGGACAGGGACGAAGTGGCTACACCTTC	CSATPGQGRSGYTF	TRBV20-1	TRBJ1-2	few	TRBD1
TGTGCCAGCAGTGAGGGTCAGGGGATTAGACGCAATCAGTCCCAGCATTTT	CASSEGQGIRRNQSQHF	TRBV2	TRBJ1-5	NA	NA
TGTGCCAGCACCGGACAGGGCTTAAACACTGAAGCTTTCTTT	CASTGQGLNTEAFF	TRBV2	TRBJ1-1	few	TRBD1
TGTGCCAGCAGCGTAGACTATAGGAGTTACTATGGCTACACCTTC	CASSVDYRSYYGYTF	TRBV9	TRBJ1-2	many	NA
TGTGCCAGCAAGTCTGTGAACACTGAAGCTTTCTTT	CASKSVNTEAFF	TRBV6-2/TRBV6-3	TRBJ1-1	many	NA
TGTGCCAGCAATCCTCAGGTCAGCAATCAGCCCCAGCATTTT	CASNPQVSNQPQHF	TRBV6-2/TRBV6-3	TRBJ1-5	NA	NA
TGCAATGCCCCACAGGTCTCTGGGGCCAACGTCCTGACTTTC	CNAPQVSGANVLTF	TRBV20-1	TRBJ2-6	NA	NA
TGTGCCAGCAGCCCGAACGGACTGTGGGACTACACCTTC	CASSPNGLWDYTF	TRBV7-3	TRBJ1-2	NA	NA
TGTGCCAGCAGTGGCGAGATGGACACTGAAGCTTTCTTT	CASSGEMDTEAFF	TRBV2	TRBJ1-1	few	NA
TGTGCCAGCAGTCGGGCCTCCAATGAGCAGTTCTTC	CASSRASNEQFF	TRBV9	TRBJ2-1	many	NA
TGCAGTGCTAGAGAAGGGACTCGGCCTTACAATGAGCAGTTCTTC	CSAREGTRPYNEQFF	TRBV20-1	TRBJ2-1	few	NA
TGTGCCAGCAGCACCGGACAGGGCCACTCTGGAAACACCATATATTTT	CASSTGQGHSGNTIYF	TRBV6-2/TRBV6-3	TRBJ1-3	few	TRBD1